Each of the 28 T cell receptor beta chains below was sequenced from the same sample in a study of cytotoxic CD8 clonotypes in ibrutinib-treated CLL. Clones were read by immunoSEQ multiplex PCR, and TCRdb kept only the in-frame ones, dropping some. Of around 130,000 clones detected, around four fifths appear once; the ten largest clones hold around 3.3%. This sample comprised PBMCs, obtained after 24 months of ibrutinib treatment. Receptor source: a human donor with chronic lymphocytic leukemia.

V is TRBV30 and J is TRBJ1-1; 7 nucleotides match TRBD1. Germline V CDR1 and CDR2: GTSNPN, SVGIG (reference sequence). The CDR3 extends over 16 amino acids. V shed 1 base and J 0 bases; nucleotides not matched to a gene: 8. CDR3 residues: CAWSDTGARMNTEAFF. As DNA, the CDR3 is TGTGCCTGGAGTGATACAGGGGCCCGAATGAACACTGAAGCTTTCTTT.

In DNA, the CDR3 is TGTGCCAGCAGTTACTCTGGCGACAGGGTGGCTGGCTACACCTTC. It translates to CASSYSGDRVAGYTF. This chain joins TRBV6-5 and TRBJ1-2; 7 bases map to TRBD1. With 0 bases clipped from V and 7 bases from J, the junction kept 8 bases outside the gene matches. Looked up from germline, CDR1 is MNHEY and CDR2 is SVGAGI. CDR3 length: 15 residues.

The genes are TRBV18 and TRBJ1-2, with 9 bases lining up with TRBD1. The CDR3 extends over 14 amino acids. Trimming cost V 3 bases and J 5 bases; bases outside gene matches: 4. Germline assignment: CDR1 KGHSH and CDR2 LQKENI. The CDR3 reads CASSPDRGDYGYTF. In nucleotides, the CDR3 is TGTGCCAGCTCACCCGACAGGGGGGATTATGGCTACACCTTC.

This chain uses TRBV6-4 with TRBJ2-2; D not resolved. The CDR3 sequence is 16 residues long. CDR1 and CDR2 from the germline V gene are MRHNA and SNTAGT. The ends were cut back, 4 bases at V and 4 bases at J, with 16 bases in the middle. CDR3 amino acids: CASSASDGSSTGELFF. For the CDR3, the DNA is TGTGCCAGCAGTGCCTCGGATGGGTCATCCACCGGGGAGCTGTTTTTT.

This clone has a handful of counts. The chain uses TRBV5-4 and TRBJ2-5; D remains ambiguous. Germline V gene lookup returns CDR1 SGHNT and CDR2 YYREEE (reference sequence). This CDR3 region has 13 residues. The V and J ends lost 2 bases and 3 bases respectively, with 8 bases between them. The CDR3 sequence: CASSFRSEETQYF. The CDR3 nucleotides are TGTGCCAGCAGCTTCCGGAGCGAAGAGACCCAGTACTTC.

The chain has TRBV19 and TRBJ1-2, with D possibly TRBD1 on 5 matching bases. The CDR3 has 12 amino acids. The V and J ends lost 7 bases and 8 bases respectively, with 14 bases between them. Germline assignment: CDR1 LNHDA and CDR2 SQIVND (reference sequence). The CDR3 nucleotides are TGTGCCAGTATGGGGGACGAGTGGGGCTACACCTTC. It specifies CASMGDEWGYTF. Variable domain in full (rest from reference TRBV19 and TRBJ1-2): DGGITQSPKYLFRKEGQNVTLSCEQNLNHDAMYWYRQDPGQGLRLIYYSQIVNDFQKGDIAEGYSVSREKKESFPLTVTSAQKNPTAFYLCASMGDEWGYTFGSGTRLTVV.

The genes are TRBV18 and TRBJ1-3; TRBD1 is a possible D gene (5 bases). V lost 2 bases and J 0 bases, leaving 14 bases between the germline ends. CDR1 KGHSH and CDR2 LQKENI come from the germline V gene. The CDR3 loop spans 17 amino acids. The CDR3: CASSPIGGTSSGNTIYF. The CDR3, as DNA: TGTGCCAGCTCACCAATTGGCGGGACCAGCTCTGGAAACACCATATATTTT.

The J gene is TRBJ1-3, the V gene TRBV7-9, with 11 bases identical to TRBD1. V lost 8 bases to trimming and J lost 8 bases; unmatched junction nucleotides: 8. The length of the CDR3 is 14 residues. In germline, CDR1 is SEHNR, CDR2 FQNEAQ (reference sequence). The CDR3 spells CASSPGQGVYTIYF. For the CDR3, the DNA is TGTGCCAGCTCTCCGGGACAGGGGGTATACACCATATATTTT.

The chain carries TRBV4-3 and TRBJ1-2, with a possible D match to TRBD1 (6 bases). CDR1 is LGHNA, CDR2 YSLEER, per germline. The CDR3 contains 15 residues. With 1 base removed from V and 4 bases from J, the gap between germline ends came to 13 bases. CDR3 amino acids: CASSQAGQGRYGYTF. The DNA of the CDR3 is TGCGCCAGCAGCCAAGCAGGGCAGGGGCGCTATGGCTACACCTTC.

J is TRBJ1-1 and V is TRBV19, with 10 bases fitting TRBD1. Germline loops: CDR1 LNHDA, CDR2 SQIVND (reference sequence). CDR3 length equals 13 residues. V was pared by 4 bases and J by 5 bases, with 1 base of the junction left unmatched. The CDR3 loop is CASSTDRGTEAFF. The CDR3 DNA follows: TGTGCCAGTAGTACGGACAGGGGGACTGAAGCTTTCTTT.

The chain couples TRBV28 to TRBJ1-2, with 7 bases identical to TRBD1. The CDR3 is 15 residues long. V gave up 4 bases and J gave up 3 bases; unmatched junction bases: 8. CDR1 and CDR2 from the germline V gene are MDHEN and SYDVKM. This chain's CDR3 is CASSSTGESDYGYTF. DNA for the CDR3: TGTGCCAGCAGTTCCACAGGGGAGTCGGACTATGGCTACACCTTC.

The chain joins TRBV6-6 to TRBJ2-7; 12 bases line up with TRBD1. The CDR3 covers 14 residues. Germline V gives CDR1 MNHNY, CDR2 SVGAGI (reference sequence). After removal of 8 bases from V and 4 bases from J, the junction contained 6 bases not matched to a gene. The CDR3 sequence: CASGDRGQGYEQYF. The CDR3 DNA is TGTGCCAGCGGGGACAGGGGGCAAGGGTACGAGCAGTACTTC.

The V call is TRBV19, the J call TRBJ2-2; D is unresolved. V was shortened by 2 bases and J by 7 bases, with 14 bases between the two germline ends. Germline V gene lookup returns CDR1 LNHDA and CDR2 SQIVND (reference sequence). The CDR3 spans 15 residues. The CDR3: CASSIRVSLSGELFF. The CDR3, as DNA: TGTGCCAGTAGTATACGGGTTTCGTTGAGCGGGGAGCTGTTTTTT.

This chain connects TRBV5-1 to TRBJ2-7, with no clear D. The CDR3 loop spans 12 amino acids. The V gene's germline CDR1 is SGHRS and CDR2 YFSETQ. The V gene lost 0 bases and the J gene lost 7 bases, with 8 bases spanning the gap. DNA for the CDR3: TGCGCCAGCAGCTTGGACGTGGGAGAGCAGTACTTC. Its translation is CASSLDVGEQYF.

The V call is TRBV28, the J call TRBJ1-1; possibly TRBD1 for D (5 bases). V lost 6 bases and J 0 bases, leaving 11 bases between the germline ends. Germline assignment: CDR1 MDHEN and CDR2 SYDVKM. CDR3 length equals 14 residues. CDR3 sequence (DNA): TGTGCCAGCAGCCCGGGCAGGGTGAACACTGAAGCTTTCTTT. Its translation: CASSPGRVNTEAFF.

The chain uses TRBV7-9 and TRBJ2-7; D is uncertain. Germline lookup yields CDR1 SEHNR and CDR2 FQNEAQ (reference sequence). V was cut by 3 bases and J by 1 base, with 13 bases left in between. The CDR3 contains 15 residues. CDR3 protein: CASSLRSLNSYEQYF. The CDR3 nucleotides are TGTGCCAGCAGCTTGCGGAGTTTAAATTCCTACGAGCAGTACTTC.

The rearrangement links TRBV5-5 to TRBJ1-1; D remains ambiguous. CDR1 SGHKS and CDR2 YYEKEE come from the germline V gene (reference sequence). This CDR3 contains 13 residues. V lost 3 bases and J lost 2, with 8 bases in between. CDR3 loop: CASSSHTNTEAFF. DNA for the CDR3: TGTGCCAGCAGCTCACACACTAACACTGAAGCTTTCTTT.

This clone has more than one count but fewer than ten. The genes are TRBV9 and TRBJ1-2, with 12 bases fitting TRBD1. J was trimmed by 7 bases and V by 3 bases; bases with no gene match: 4. The germline gives CDR1 SGDLS, CDR2 YYNGEE. The CDR3 is 14 residues long. CDR3 coding DNA: TGTGCCAGCAGCGCGGGACAGGGGGCGGGTGGCTACACCTTC. Translation gives CASSAGQGAGGYTF.

V and J are TRBV30 and TRBJ1-1; maybe TRBD1 (6 bases). V was trimmed by 0 bases and J by 5 bases, leaving 22 bases between them. Looked up from germline, CDR1 is GTSNPN and CDR2 is SVGIG (reference sequence). The length of the CDR3 is 17 residues. The CDR3 nucleotides are TGTGCCTGGAGTGTAAAGTTTCGAGTGGGGGGCGAAACTGAAGCTTTCTTT. Translated: CAWSVKFRVGGETEAFF.

The V gene is TRBV2, the J gene TRBJ2-7; D ambiguous. V lost 7 bases to trimming and J lost 3 bases, with 7 bases between them. The CDR3 runs to 11 residues. In germline, CDR1 is SNHLY, CDR2 FYNNEI. Written as DNA, the CDR3 is TGTGCCAGCAATCAGAACTACGAGCAGTACTTC. Its translation is CASNQNYEQYF.

The gene calls are TRBV9 and TRBJ1-4; D perhaps matches TRBD1 (6 bases). Germline CDR1 is SGDLS and CDR2 is YYNGEE. V was shortened by 3 bases and J by 2 bases, with 14 bases between the two germline ends. There are 16 residues in the CDR3. Written as DNA, the CDR3 is TGTGCCAGCAGCGGTTCGGACAGAACGACTAATGAAAAACTGTTTTTT. As protein: CASSGSDRTTNEKLFF.

This chain joins TRBV9 and TRBJ1-4; 7 bases match TRBD1. Germline-derived CDR1 and CDR2 are SGDLS and YYNGEE. Trimming at V came to 3 bases and at J to 0 bases, leaving 2 bases not matched to a gene. There are 15 residues in the CDR3. In DNA form, the CDR3 reads TGTGCCAGCAGCGCCACAGGGGCAACTAATGAAAAACTGTTTTTT. It specifies CASSATGATNEKLFF.

The chain employs TRBV14 and TRBJ2-1; 8 bases align to TRBD1. Unmatched junction bases numbered 7, after V lost 0 bases and J lost 15 bases. Germline CDR1 is SGHDN and CDR2 is FVKESK. CDR3 length: 13 residues. The CDR3 region is CASSQDQVDRAFF. As DNA, the CDR3 is TGTGCCAGCAGCCAAGACCAGGTGGACAGGGCGTTCTTC.

The chain links TRBV6-5 to TRBJ2-7; a weak D match, TRBD2 (6 bases). The CDR3 totals 14 residues. Germline lookup yields CDR1 MNHEY and CDR2 SVGAGI. The V end was cut by 2 bases, the J end by 5 bases, with 13 bases between. CDR3 region: CASSYLTGGDEQYF. As DNA, the CDR3 is TGTGCCAGCAGTTACCTCACAGGCGGGGACGAGCAGTACTTC.

The rearrangement joins TRBV4-1 to TRBJ2-3; D not resolved. The CDR3 sequence is 14 residues long. Looked up from germline, CDR1 is MGHRA and CDR2 is YSYEKL. Trimming left V 0 bases short and J 2 bases short, with 6 bases between. As DNA, the CDR3 is TGCGCCAGCAGCCAAGATCCGGACACAGATACGCAGTATTTT. It specifies CASSQDPDTDTQYF.

The rearrangement joins TRBV18 to TRBJ2-5, with a possible D match to TRBD2 (6 bases). CDR3 length: 12 residues. Germline V gene lookup returns CDR1 KGHSH and CDR2 LQKENI. Between the trimmed V and J ends, which lost 3 bases and 4 bases, there was a span of 6 bases. The CDR3 DNA reads as TGTGCCAGCTCACCGGGGGGAGAGACCCAGTACTTC. Encoded protein: CASSPGGETQYF.

The rearrangement links TRBV6-1 to TRBJ1-2, with D hard to call. The CDR3 has 15 residues. The ends were cut back, 4 bases at V and 0 bases at J, with 12 bases in the middle. CDR1 is MNHNS, CDR2 SASEGT, per germline. For the CDR3, the DNA is TGTGCCAGCAGTGGCCCGAGGGTGGCTAACTATGGCTACACCTTC. Its protein product is CASSGPRVANYGYTF.

This sequence joins TRBV30 and TRBJ1-2; TRBD1 aligns across 8 bases. Trimming at V came to 5 bases and at J to 4 bases, leaving 0 bases not matched to a gene. CDR1 GTSNPN and CDR2 SVGIG come from the germline V gene (reference sequence). The CDR3 covers 11 residues. The CDR3 region is CAWGQGYGYTF. In DNA, the CDR3 is TGTGCCTGGGGACAGGGCTATGGCTACACCTTC.